The clone carrying this TCR beta chain was detected ten times or more. What it binds is unknown. The record originates from a study of CD8 T cells in ankylosing spondylitis. Broader study findings: Clones linked with disease were CD8+ and fairly uncommon in the peripheral blood.

TCRdb ran MiXCR on the 5' RACE reads and lists one entry per CDR3 protein. The table shows fewer than 200,000 distinct CDR3 sequences, with about 16% occurring only once. The CDR3 is 12 amino acids. Trimming removed 5 bases from V and 1 base from J, with 5 bases in between. The specimen sequenced was blood, either unsorted or a sorted T cell fraction (not recorded which). This clonotype was obtained from a male donor with ankylosing spondylitis or in good health (not recorded which). J is TRBJ1-1 and V is TRBV12-3 or TRBV12-4, with D unclear. CDR3 region: CASSPRNTEAFF. In DNA, the CDR3 is TGTGCCAGCAGTCCCAGGAACACTGAAGCTTTCTTT.